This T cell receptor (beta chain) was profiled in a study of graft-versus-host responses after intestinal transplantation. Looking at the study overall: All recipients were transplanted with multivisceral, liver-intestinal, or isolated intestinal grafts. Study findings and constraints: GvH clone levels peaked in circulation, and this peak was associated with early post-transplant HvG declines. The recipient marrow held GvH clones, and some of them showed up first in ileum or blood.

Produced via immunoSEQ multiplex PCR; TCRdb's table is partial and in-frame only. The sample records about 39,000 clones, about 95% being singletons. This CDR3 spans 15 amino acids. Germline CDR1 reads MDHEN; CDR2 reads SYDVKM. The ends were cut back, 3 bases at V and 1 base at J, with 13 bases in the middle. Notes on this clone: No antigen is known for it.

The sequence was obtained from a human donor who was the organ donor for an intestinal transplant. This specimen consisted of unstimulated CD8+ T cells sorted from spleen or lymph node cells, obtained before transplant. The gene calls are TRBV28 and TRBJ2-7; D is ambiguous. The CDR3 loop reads CASSFGPAESYEQYF. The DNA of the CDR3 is TGTGCCAGCAGTTTTGGGCCCGCGGAATCCTACGAGCAGTACTTC.